What follows describes a single T cell receptor (beta chain). No antigen is known for it. Base qualities are missing; no much larger clone stands one base away. The CDR3 covers 15 residues, taking in both the cysteine and the phenylalanine. CDR3 DNA is the only sequence kept; it has 45 bases, read in frame from the first base. V trim: 6 bases; J trim: 5 bases; unmatched bases: 9. The method was RT-PCR. This sample was sequenced with an Illumina HiSeq 2500. TCRdb reprocessing: public reads trimmed at Q25 with fastp, clones called with MiXCR, in-frame beta chains kept. Each CDR3 protein gets just one entry, which takes the most common genes and DNA from the rows behind it. The sample table contains about 800,000 distinct CDR3 sequences; only one count was recorded for about 20% of them. About a tenth of the sample lies in the top ten. The sample comes from a study of response to subunit inactivated influenza vaccine (dated by TCRdb to 2017 to 2018). Broadly, across the study: Deep quantitative profiling of the T cell receptor repertoire was used in the study to follow responses to a trivalent subunit inactivated influenza vaccine. General study outcomes and caveats: The authors suggested that each seasonal influenza vaccination may recruit only a limited number of new T cells.

The chain is encoded by TRBV12-3 or TRBV12-4 joined to TRBJ2-1; 8 bases in the middle match TRBD2. The clonotype comes from a man over 45 who received an inactivated influenza vaccine. Donor details come from another sample of the same person, matched by shared clones. This sample comprised PBMCs from blood, obtained roughly 5 days after vaccination. The CDR3 here reads CASSPARGADNEQFF. DNA sequence: TGTGCCAGCAGCCCTGCGCGGGGGGCAGACAATGAGCAGTTCTTC.